This TCR beta chain comes out of a study of early T cells in non-severe SARS-CoV-2 infection. Background on the study: With bulk RNA from unsorted whole blood as input, sequencing yielded unpaired chains.

This clonotype has ten or more counts. As yet, its antigen is unknown. The protocol attached unique molecular identifiers to individual cDNA molecules. TCRdb reanalysed the 5' RACE reads using MiXCR and keeps one entry per CDR3 protein. Among about 70,000 distinct CDR3 sequences listed, 9% to 10% were seen once. Trimming took 8 bases from V and 3 from J; bases not matched to a gene: 11. Germline V CDR1 and CDR2: DFQATT, SNEGSKA (reference sequence). This CDR3 contains 15 residues. Study-level results: Matching with VDJdb favored anti-spike CD8 responses (missing private and CD4 specificities).

The chain couples TRBV20-1 to TRBJ2-3; the match to TRBD2 covers 10 bases. The specimen was whole blood, collected at baseline. The receptor's source is an adult who was a healthcare worker with PCR-confirmed SARS-CoV-2 infection or an uninfected control (not recorded which). The CDR3 sequence: CSTPQGGLATDTQYF. For the CDR3, the DNA is TGCAGTACCCCACAGGGGGGACTAGCGACAGATACGCAGTATTTT.